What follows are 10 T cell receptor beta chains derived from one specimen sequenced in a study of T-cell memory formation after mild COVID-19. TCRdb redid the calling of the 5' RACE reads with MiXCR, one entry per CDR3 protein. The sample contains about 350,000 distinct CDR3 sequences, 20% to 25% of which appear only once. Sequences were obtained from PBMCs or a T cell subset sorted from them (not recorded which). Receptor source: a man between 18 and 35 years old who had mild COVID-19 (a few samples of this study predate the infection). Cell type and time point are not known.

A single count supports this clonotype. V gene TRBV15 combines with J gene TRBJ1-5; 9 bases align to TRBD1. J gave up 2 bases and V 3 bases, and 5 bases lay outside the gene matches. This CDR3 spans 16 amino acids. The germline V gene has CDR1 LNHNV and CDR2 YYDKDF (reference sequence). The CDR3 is CATSRRTGEGNQPQHF. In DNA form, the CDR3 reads TGTGCCACCAGCAGGAGGACAGGGGAAGGCAATCAGCCCCAGCATTTT.

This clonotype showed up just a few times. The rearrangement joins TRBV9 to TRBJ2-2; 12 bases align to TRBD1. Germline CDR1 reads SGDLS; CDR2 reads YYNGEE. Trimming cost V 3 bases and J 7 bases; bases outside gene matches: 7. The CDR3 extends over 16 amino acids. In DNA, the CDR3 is TGTGCCAGCAGCGCGGGACAGGGGGCCTCCGGCGGGGAGCTGTTTTTT. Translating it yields CASSAGQGASGGELFF. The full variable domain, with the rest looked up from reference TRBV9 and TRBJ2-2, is DSGVTQTPKHLITATGQRVTLRCSPRSGDLSVYWYQQSLDQGLQFLIQYYNGEERAKGNILERFSAQQFPDLHSELNLSSLELGDSALYFCASSAGQGASGGELFFGEGSRLTVL.

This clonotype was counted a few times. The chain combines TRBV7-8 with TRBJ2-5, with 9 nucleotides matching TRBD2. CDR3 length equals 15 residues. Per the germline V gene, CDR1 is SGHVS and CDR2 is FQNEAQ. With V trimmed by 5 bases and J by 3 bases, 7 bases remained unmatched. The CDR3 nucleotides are TGTGCCAGCAGCACCTCTAGCGGGGTTAAAGAGACCCAGTACTTC. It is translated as CASSTSSGVKETQYF.

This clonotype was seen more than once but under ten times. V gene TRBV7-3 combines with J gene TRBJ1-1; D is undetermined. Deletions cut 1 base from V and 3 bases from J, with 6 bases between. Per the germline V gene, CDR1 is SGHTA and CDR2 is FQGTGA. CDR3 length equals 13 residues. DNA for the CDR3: TGTGCCAGCAGCTTAAACGGGGACACTGAAGCTTTCTTT. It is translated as CASSLNGDTEAFF.

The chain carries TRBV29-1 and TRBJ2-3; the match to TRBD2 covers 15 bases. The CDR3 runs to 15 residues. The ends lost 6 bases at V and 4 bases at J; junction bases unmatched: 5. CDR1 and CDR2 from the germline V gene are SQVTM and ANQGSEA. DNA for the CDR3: TGCAGCGTAGCAAGGACTAGCGGGGGGGCAGATACGCAGTATTTT. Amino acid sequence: CSVARTSGGADTQYF.

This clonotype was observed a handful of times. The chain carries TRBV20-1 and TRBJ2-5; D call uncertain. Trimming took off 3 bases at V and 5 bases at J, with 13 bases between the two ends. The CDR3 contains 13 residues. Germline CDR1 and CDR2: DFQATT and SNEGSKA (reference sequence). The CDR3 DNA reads TGCAGTGCTAGTTCCATGGCCTCCGAGACCCAGTACTTC. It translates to CSASSMASETQYF.

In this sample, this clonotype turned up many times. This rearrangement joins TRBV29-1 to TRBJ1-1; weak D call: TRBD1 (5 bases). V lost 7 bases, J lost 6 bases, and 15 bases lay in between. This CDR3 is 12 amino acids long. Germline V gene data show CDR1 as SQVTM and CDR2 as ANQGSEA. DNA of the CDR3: TGCAGCGGAATACTGGCAGGGTCTGAAGCTTTCTTT. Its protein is CSGILAGSEAFF. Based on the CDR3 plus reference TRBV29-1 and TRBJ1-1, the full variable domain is SAVISQKPSRDICQRGTSLTIQCQVDSQVTMMFWYRQQPGQSLTLIATANQGSEATYESGFVIDKFPISRPNLTFSTLTVSNMSPEDSSIYLCSGILAGSEAFFGQGTRLTVV.

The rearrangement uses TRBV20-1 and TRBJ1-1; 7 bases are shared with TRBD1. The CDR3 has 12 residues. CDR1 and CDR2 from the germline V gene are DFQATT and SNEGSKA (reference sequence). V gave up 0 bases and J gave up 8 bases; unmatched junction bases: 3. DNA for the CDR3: TGCAGTGCTAGAGAACGGACAGGAGAAGCTTTCTTT. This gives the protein CSARERTGEAFF.

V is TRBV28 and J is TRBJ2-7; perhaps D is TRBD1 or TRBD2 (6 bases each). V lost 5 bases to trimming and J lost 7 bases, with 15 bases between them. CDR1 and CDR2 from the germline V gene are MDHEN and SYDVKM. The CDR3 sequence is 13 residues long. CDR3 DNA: TGTGCCAGCAGTCTACGGGGGCCATGGGAGCAGTACGTC. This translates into CASSLRGPWEQYV.

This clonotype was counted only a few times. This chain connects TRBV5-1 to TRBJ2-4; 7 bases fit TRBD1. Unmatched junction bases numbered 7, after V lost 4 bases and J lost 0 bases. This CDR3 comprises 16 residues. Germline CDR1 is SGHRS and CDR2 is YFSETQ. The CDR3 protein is CASSRTGEIAKNIQYF. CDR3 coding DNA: TGCGCCAGCAGCCGAACAGGGGAGATAGCCAAAAACATTCAGTACTTC.